Listed below are T cell receptor beta chains from one sample, sequenced in a study of shared clonotypes between healthy human individuals. Sequencing was performed with immunoSEQ multiplex PCR; in TCRdb, only in-frame clones are kept and a portion is missing. The sample has about 470,000 clones, 70% to 80% seen once. The sample comprised PBMCs. All receptors come from a middle-aged woman in good health. Some clones in this sample may be carry-over from other donors' samples. The CDR3 runs from the conserved cysteine through the conserved F or W. The D gene is left open where the match is weak. Clone size is not always given. Where it is, it says once, few, many or a class for expanded clones.

CDR3: CASSQGQGEGNEKLFF
DNA: TGCGCCAGCAGCCAAGGACAGGGGGAGGGAAATGAAAAACTGTTTTTT
D: TRBD1
V: TRBV4-3
size: -
J: TRBJ1-4

CDR3: CASSPGLGREQYF
DNA: TGTGCCAGCAGCCCAGGACTAGGTCGGGAGCAGTACTTC
D: TRBD2
V: TRBV7-2
size: -
J: TRBJ2-7

CDR3: CVSQGNGNTIYF
DNA: TGTGTCTCACAGGGAAACGGAAACACCATATATTTT
D: -
V: TRBV5-4
size: -
J: TRBJ1-3

CDR3: CASSRDSGNTIYF
DNA: TGTGCCAGCAGTCGGGACTCGGGAAACACCATATATTTT
D: -
V: TRBV6-5
size: -
J: TRBJ1-3

CDR3: CASSWGGRSSYEQYF
DNA: TGTGCCAGTAGTTGGGGGGGCAGGAGCTCCTACGAGCAGTACTTC
D: -
V: TRBV19
size: -
J: TRBJ2-7

CDR3: CASSQDNRVGELFF
DNA: TGTGCCAGCAGCCAAGATAACAGGGTCGGCGAACTGTTTTTT
D: -
V: TRBV4-2
size: -
J: TRBJ1-4

CDR3: CASSSWTGNSGNTIYF
DNA: TGTGCCAGCAGCTCGTGGACAGGGAACTCTGGAAACACCATATATTTT
D: TRBD1
V: TRBV11-2
size: -
J: TRBJ1-3

CDR3: CASSGAGGVNEQFF
DNA: TGCGCCAGCAGTGGCGCGGGAGGGGTCAATGAGCAGTTCTTC
D: TRBD2
V: TRBV10-2
size: -
J: TRBJ2-1

CDR3: CASSFFGQGRTLNQPQHF
DNA: TGTGCCAGCAGTTTCTTCGGACAGGGACGAACCCTCAATCAGCCCCAGCATTTT
D: TRBD1
V: TRBV27
size: -
J: TRBJ1-5

CDR3: CASSRPGGTKETQYF
DNA: TGTGCCAGCAGCCGTCCCGGGGGAACCAAAGAGACCCAGTACTTC
D: -
V: TRBV5-6
size: once
J: TRBJ2-5

CDR3: CASSQDRGTSGYNEQFF
DNA: TGTGCCAGCAGCCAAGATCGAGGGACTAGCGGTTACAATGAGCAGTTCTTC
D: TRBD2
V: TRBV4-2
size: -
J: TRBJ2-1

CDR3: CASSPRTSGAGNEQFF
DNA: TGTGCCAGCTCACCTCGGACTAGCGGAGCTGGAAATGAGCAGTTCTTC
D: TRBD2
V: TRBV18
size: once
J: TRBJ2-1

CDR3: CASSLGSTGDTQYF
DNA: TGTGCCAGCAGCTTAGGGTCGACGGGAGATACGCAGTATTTT
D: -
V: TRBV7-9
size: -
J: TRBJ2-3

CDR3: CASSLTLAGRNEQFF
DNA: TGTGCCAGCAGTTTAACACTAGCGGGTAGGAATGAGCAGTTCTTC
D: TRBD2
V: TRBV28
size: few
J: TRBJ2-1

CDR3: CASGLMLGRVYTEAFF
DNA: TGTGCTAGTGGTTTGATGTTGGGCAGGGTGTACACTGAAGCTTTCTTT
D: -
V: TRBV12-5
size: -
J: TRBJ1-1

CDR3: CASSFGQGYEQYF
DNA: TGTGCCAGCAGCTTTGGACAGGGCTACGAGCAGTACTTC
D: TRBD1
V: TRBV7-2
size: once
J: TRBJ2-7

CDR3: CASNTGQFQETQYF
DNA: TGTGCCAGCAACACGGGACAGTTTCAAGAGACCCAGTACTTC
D: TRBD1
V: TRBV5-8
size: once
J: TRBJ2-5

CDR3: CASSPRQGGSEAFF
DNA: TGTGCCAGCTCACCACGACAGGGTGGCTCTGAAGCTTTCTTT
D: TRBD1
V: TRBV18
size: -
J: TRBJ1-1

CDR3: CASSLGDRHYNEQFF
DNA: TGTGCCAGCAGCTTGGGGGACAGACACTACAATGAGCAGTTCTTC
D: TRBD1
V: TRBV5-6
size: -
J: TRBJ2-1

CDR3: CASSQGLGGNEQFF
DNA: TGTGCCAGCAGCCAAGGGCTAGGGGGTAATGAGCAGTTCTTC
D: -
V: TRBV14
size: -
J: TRBJ2-1

CDR3: CASSPPLGRIDTQYF
DNA: TGTGCCAGCAGTCCTCCCTTGGGTCGGATTGATACGCAGTATTTT
D: -
V: TRBV28
size: -
J: TRBJ2-3

CDR3: CASREGQGARASYEQYF
DNA: TGTGCCAGCCGCGAGGGACAGGGGGCCCGGGCCAGCTACGAGCAGTACTTC
D: TRBD1
V: TRBV28
size: -
J: TRBJ2-7

CDR3: CASSPGQGAGEKLFF
DNA: TGTGCCAGCAGCCCAGGTCAGGGGGCGGGTGAAAAACTGTTTTTT
D: TRBD1
V: TRBV9
size: few
J: TRBJ1-4

CDR3: CASIASYNTEAFF
DNA: TGTGCCAGCATAGCCAGCTATAACACTGAAGCTTTCTTT
D: -
V: TRBV7-9
size: few
J: TRBJ1-1

CDR3: CASSLAGTMNTEAFF
DNA: TGTGCCAGCAGCTTGGCAGGCACCATGAACACTGAAGCTTTCTTT
D: -
V: TRBV5-4
size: -
J: TRBJ1-1

CDR3: CASSGQWDRGEQYF
DNA: TGTGCCAGCAGTGGCCAATGGGACAGGGGCGAGCAGTACTTC
D: TRBD1
V: TRBV6-1
size: -
J: TRBJ2-7

CDR3: CASSFGDRGSNTEAFF
DNA: TGCGCCAGCAGCTTTGGGGACAGGGGCTCGAACACTGAAGCTTTCTTT
D: TRBD1
V: TRBV5-1
size: -
J: TRBJ1-1

CDR3: CAISESDTEAFF
DNA: TGTGCCATCAGTGAGTCTGACACTGAAGCTTTCTTT
D: -
V: TRBV10-3
size: -
J: TRBJ1-1

CDR3: CASSPRAYTGELFF
DNA: TGTGCCAGCAGCCCCCGGGCCTACACCGGGGAGCTGTTTTTT
D: -
V: TRBV7-9
size: once
J: TRBJ2-2

CDR3: CASENPNQPQHF
DNA: TGTGCCAGTGAAAACCCCAATCAGCCCCAGCATTTT
D: -
V: TRBV28
size: -
J: TRBJ1-5

CDR3: CASRPGGGGYNEQFF
DNA: TGTGCCAGCAGGCCCGGGGGCGGGGGTTACAATGAGCAGTTCTTC
D: -
V: TRBV27
size: few
J: TRBJ2-1

CDR3: CASSFRQVQETQYF
DNA: TGTGCCAGCAGCTTTCGGCAAGTCCAAGAGACCCAGTACTTC
D: -
V: TRBV5-8
size: -
J: TRBJ2-5

CDR3: CASDVAKPNTGELFF
DNA: TGTGCCAGCGACGTAGCGAAACCCAACACCGGGGAGCTGTTTTTT
D: -
V: TRBV2
size: -
J: TRBJ2-2

CDR3: CASSQDETPNQPQHF
DNA: TGCGCCAGCAGCCAAGATGAGACACCCAATCAGCCCCAGCATTTT
D: -
V: TRBV4-1
size: -
J: TRBJ1-5

CDR3: CAWSVRRRGSGEDQETQYF
DNA: TGTGCCTGGAGTGTAAGGCGCCGGGGGTCCGGAGAGGACCAAGAGACCCAGTACTTC
D: -
V: TRBV30
size: once
J: TRBJ2-5

CDR3: CASSLRDSHPAQHF
DNA: TGTGCCAGCTCACTACGGGACAGCCATCCGGCCCAGCATTTT
D: TRBD1
V: TRBV18
size: many
J: TRBJ1-5

CDR3: CASSTGTSHNEQFF
DNA: TGTGCCAGCAGCACCGGGACGTCTCACAATGAGCAGTTCTTC
D: -
V: TRBV9
size: once
J: TRBJ2-1

CDR3: CASGDRGDTGELFF
DNA: TGTGCTAGTGGAGACAGGGGCGACACCGGGGAGCTGTTTTTT
D: TRBD1
V: TRBV12-5
size: -
J: TRBJ2-2

CDR3: CASSLASGQGAFF
DNA: TGCGCCAGCAGCTTGGCCTCAGGACAGGGAGCTTTCTTT
D: TRBD1
V: TRBV5-1
size: -
J: TRBJ1-1

CDR3: CAISEGGVYEQYF
DNA: TGTGCCATCAGTGAGGGAGGTGTCTACGAGCAGTACTTC
D: -
V: TRBV10-3
size: -
J: TRBJ2-7

CDR3: CASSRHSNQPQHF
DNA: TGTGCCAGCAGCCGGCATAGCAATCAGCCCCAGCATTTT
D: -
V: TRBV7-8
size: -
J: TRBJ1-5